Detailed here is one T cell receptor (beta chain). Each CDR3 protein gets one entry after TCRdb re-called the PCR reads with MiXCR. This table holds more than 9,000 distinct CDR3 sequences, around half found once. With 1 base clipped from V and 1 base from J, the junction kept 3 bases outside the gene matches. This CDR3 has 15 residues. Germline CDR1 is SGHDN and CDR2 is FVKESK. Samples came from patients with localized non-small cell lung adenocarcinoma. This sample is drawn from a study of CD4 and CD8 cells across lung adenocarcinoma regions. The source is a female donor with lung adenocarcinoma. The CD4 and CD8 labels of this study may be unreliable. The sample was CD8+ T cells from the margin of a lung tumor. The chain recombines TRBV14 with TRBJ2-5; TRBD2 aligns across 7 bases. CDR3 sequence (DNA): TGTGCCAGCAGCCAAGGGGCTAGCGGCCAAGAGACCCAGTACTTC. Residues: CASSQGASGQETQYF.